Detailed here is one T cell receptor (beta chain). The data are from a study of glioma-infiltrating T cells after dendritic cell vaccination. Trimming took 5 bases from V and 6 from J, leaving 14 bases between them. This CDR3 region has 14 residues. Germline V gives CDR1 MDHEN, CDR2 SYDVKM. Data came from immunoSEQ multiplex PCR; TCRdb stores just in-frame clones and leaves some out. In the table there are tens of thousands of clones, roughly 82% of which are singletons. The TCR comes from a human donor with glioblastoma. The input for sequencing was blood, taken before dendritic cell vaccination. This sequence joins TRBV28 and TRBJ1-5; D might be TRBD1 (5 bases). CDR3 loop: CASSQAGLLQPQHF. The CDR3 DNA reads as TGTGCCAGCAGTCAAGCAGGGTTGCTTCAGCCCCAGCATTTT. The whole variable domain, remainder taken from reference TRBV28 and TRBJ1-5, is DVKVTQSSRYLVKRTGEKVFLECVQDMDHENMFWYRQDPGLGLRLIYFSYDVKMKEKGDIPEGYSVSREKKERFSLILESASTNQTSMYLCASSQAGLLQPQHFGDGTRLSIL.